A single sample is the source of the 20 T cell receptor beta chains below, sequenced in a study of control samples from healthy donors and cancer patients. TCRdb keeps only in-frame clones here, not all; method: immunoSEQ multiplex PCR. The table has approximately 94,000 clones, about four fifths seen once. The sequencing input was PBMCs. The source of these receptors is a man aged 70 or older with lung cancer.

The gene calls are TRBV24-1 and TRBJ2-5, with D possibly being TRBD2 (6 bases). The CDR3 is made up of 17 amino acids. V lost 3 bases and J lost 3, with 19 bases in between. Per germline, CDR1 KGHDR and CDR2 SFDVKD. CDR3 sequence reads: CATSDQSSGLYEETQYF. The CDR3 DNA reads as TGTGCCACCAGTGATCAAAGCTCGGGACTCTACGAAGAGACCCAGTACTTC.

This clone was counted many times. The gene calls are TRBV27 and TRBJ1-5; D not resolved. CDR1 is MNHEY, CDR2 SMNVEV, per germline (reference sequence). Trimming pared 6 bases from V and 3 bases from J, leaving 9 bases between. The CDR3 has 13 residues. In nucleotides, the CDR3 is TGTGCCAGCAGCGGACTGTTCAATCAGCCCCAGCATTTT. Translated: CASSGLFNQPQHF.

This clone is a singleton in its sample. Here the CDR3 reads CASSLVAVYTDTQYF. CDR3 in DNA: TGTGCCAGCAGCTTAGTCGCGGTCTACACAGATACGCAGTATTTT. The V gene is TRBV11-2, the J gene TRBJ2-3; D is unresolved. From germline, CDR1 is SGHAT and CDR2 FQNNGV. The CDR3 loop spans 15 amino acids. Trimming took 1 base from V and 2 from J, leaving 10 bases between them. Supplemented by reference TRBV11-2 and TRBJ2-3, the full variable domain reads EAGVAQSPRYKIIEKRQSVAFWCNPISGHATLYWYQQILGQGPKLLIQFQNNGVVDDSQLPKDRFSAERLKGVDSTLKIQPAKLEDSAVYLCASSLVAVYTDTQYFGPGTRLTVL.

The chain combines TRBV14 with TRBJ2-5, with D unclear. The length of the CDR3 is 14 residues. V shed 0 bases and J shed 5 bases, with 10 bases lying between them. CDR1 and CDR2 from the germline V gene are SGHDN and FVKESK. The CDR3 loop is CASSQDLPAETQYF. The DNA for the CDR3 is TGTGCCAGCAGCCAAGACCTCCCGGCGGAGACCCAGTACTTC.

The CDR3 DNA reads TGTGCCAGTACCTTGGGACAGGTGAACACTGAAGCTTTCTTT. Translation: CASTLGQVNTEAFF. The chain links TRBV19 to TRBJ1-1; 8 nucleotides match TRBD1. Germline CDR1 reads LNHDA; CDR2 reads SQIVND (reference sequence). After removal of 7 bases from V and 0 bases from J, the junction contained 4 bases not matched to a gene. The CDR3 length is 14 residues.

The genes are TRBV9 and TRBJ2-3, with 9 bases fitting TRBD1. Germline CDR1 reads SGDLS; CDR2 reads YYNGEE. With 4 bases clipped from V and 9 bases from J, the junction kept 18 bases outside the gene matches. The CDR3 covers 17 residues. The CDR3 nucleotides are TGTGCCAGCAGCCCCCTCAGACCGGGGACAGGGCGAGAAACGCAGTATTTT. Translating it yields CASSPLRPGTGRETQYF.

This clone was recorded once. V and J are TRBV5-1 and TRBJ1-1; 9 bases line up with TRBD1. The CDR3 has 15 amino acids. Germline CDR1 SGHRS, CDR2 YFSETQ. With V trimmed by 0 bases and J by 2 bases, 2 bases remained unmatched. The CDR3 DNA is TGCGCCAGCAGCTTGGAGGGACAGGGCAACACTGAAGCTTTCTTT. It encodes CASSLEGQGNTEAFF.

The rearrangement links TRBV11-3 to TRBJ2-7; 13 bases are a match to TRBD2. CDR1 is SGHNT, CDR2 YENEEA, per germline. The junction had 13 bases not matched to a gene; V was cut back by 5 bases and J by 6 bases. The CDR3 is made up of 17 amino acids. CDR3 loop: CASSLRTSGGPPCEQYF. The CDR3 DNA reads TGTGCCAGCAGCCTAAGGACTAGCGGGGGCCCCCCCTGCGAGCAGTACTTC.

The gene calls are TRBV18 and TRBJ1-4; no reliable D call. This CDR3 spans 16 amino acids. The germline V gene has CDR1 KGHSH and CDR2 LQKENI. The ends were cut back, 3 bases at V and 0 bases at J, with 11 bases in the middle. CDR3 bases: TGTGCCAGCTCACCCGACTCTATACCAACTAATGAAAAACTGTTTTTT. This codes for CASSPDSIPTNEKLFF. Supplemented by reference TRBV18 and TRBJ1-4, the full variable domain reads NAGVMQNPRHLVRRRGQEARLRCSPMKGHSHVYWYRQLPEEGLKFMVYLQKENIIDESGMPKERFSAEFPKEGPSILRIQQVVRGDSAAYFCASSPDSIPTNEKLFFGSGTQLSVL.

The rearrangement joins TRBV4-1 to TRBJ1-4; D may be TRBD1 (5 bases). Germline V gene lookup returns CDR1 MGHRA and CDR2 YSYEKL. V was clipped by 6 bases and J by 8 bases, with 13 bases between them. The CDR3 totals 13 residues. CDR3 sequence reads: CASSHGGGEKLFF. DNA of the CDR3: TGCGCCAGCAGTCATGGGGGTGGCGAAAAACTGTTTTTT.

This sequence joins TRBV5-4 and TRBJ1-1, with no clear D. Germline V gene lookup returns CDR1 SGHNT and CDR2 YYREEE (reference sequence). The CDR3 spans 13 residues. Deletions cut 1 base from V and 6 bases from J, with 10 bases between. The CDR3 spells CASSLSRAAEAFF. The CDR3 DNA sequence: TGTGCCAGCAGCTTGTCTAGGGCGGCTGAAGCTTTCTTT.

This chain connects TRBV2 to TRBJ2-2, with D tentatively TRBD1 or TRBD2 (5 bases each). This CDR3 is 14 amino acids long. Trimming cost V 3 bases and J 3 bases, with 8 bases left between them. Germline V gives CDR1 SNHLY, CDR2 FYNNEI. CDR3 DNA sequence: TGTGCCAGCAGTGATCGGGGCTACACCGGGGAGCTGTTTTTT. It translates to CASSDRGYTGELFF.

This sequence joins TRBV18 and TRBJ2-6; 7 bases match TRBD1. The ends lost 3 bases at V and 1 base at J; junction bases unmatched: 6. The CDR3 consists of 17 residues. Germline CDR1 reads KGHSH; CDR2 reads LQKENI. The CDR3 DNA is TGTGCCAGCTCACCTCGACAGGGTCCATCTGGGGCCAACGTCCTGACTTTC. Translated, it gives CASSPRQGPSGANVLTF. The full variable domain, its missing parts supplied by reference TRBV18 and TRBJ2-6, is NAGVMQNPRHLVRRRGQEARLRCSPMKGHSHVYWYRQLPEEGLKFMVYLQKENIIDESGMPKERFSAEFPKEGPSILRIQQVVRGDSAAYFCASSPRQGPSGANVLTFGAGSRLTVL.

With regard to this clone: It may be a read error: a sequence one base away is much more abundant. This chain joins TRBV11-2 and TRBJ1-1; tentatively, D is TRBD1 (5 bases). CDR3 length equals 13 residues. Germline CDR1 reads SGHAT; CDR2 reads FQNNGV. V was shortened by 6 bases and J by 1 base, with 9 bases between the two germline ends. This chain's CDR3 is CASSWGRNTEAFF. The CDR3, as DNA: TGTGCCAGCAGTTGGGGCCGGAACACTGAAGCTTTCTTT. The full variable domain, rest sourced from reference TRBV11-2 and TRBJ1-1, is EAGVAQSPRYKIIEKRQSVAFWCNPISGHATLYWYQQILGQGPKLLIQFQNNGVVDDSQLPKDRFSAERLKGVDSTLKIQPAKLEDSAVYLCASSWGRNTEAFFGQGTRLTVV.

This chain uses TRBV13 with TRBJ1-3; D gene uncertain. Looked up from germline, CDR1 is PRHDT and CDR2 is FYEKMQ (reference sequence). V was pared by 7 bases and J by 0 bases, with 13 bases between. CDR3 size: 15 residues. The CDR3 loop is CASTWTAYSGNTIYF. CDR3 in DNA: TGTGCCAGCACGTGGACGGCCTACTCTGGAAACACCATATATTTT.

The chain joins TRBV27 to TRBJ2-2; D might be TRBD2 (6 bases). This CDR3 comprises 19 residues. V gave up 5 bases and J gave up 0 bases, with 22 bases separating them. CDR1 and CDR2 from the germline V gene are MNHEY and SMNVEV (reference sequence). The CDR3 is CASSRVIGSRLANTGELFF. CDR3 DNA: TGTGCCAGCAGTAGGGTAATTGGGAGCCGACTAGCGAACACCGGGGAGCTGTTTTTT.

The chain couples TRBV3-1 (or the pseudogene TRBV3-2) to TRBJ1-1; D remains unclear. CDR3 length: 14 residues. Germline CDR1 and CDR2: LGHDT and YNNKEL (reference sequence). Trimming shortened V by 1 base and J by 1 base, and 7 bases separated the two germline ends. The CDR3 nucleotides read TGTGCCAGCAGCCAAGCAGGAAGGAACACTGAAGCTTTCTTT. It yields the protein CASSQAGRNTEAFF.

This chain joins TRBV7-3 and TRBJ2-3, with TRBD1 matching 9 bases. Germline CDR1 reads SGHTA; CDR2 reads FQGTGA. Germline trimming cut 4 bases from V and 6 bases from J; bases unmatched to any gene: 2. The CDR3 sequence is 13 residues long. CDR3 sequence: CASSSDRGDTQYF. For the CDR3, the DNA is TGTGCCAGCAGCTCAGACAGGGGGGATACGCAGTATTTT.

The chain links TRBV19 to TRBJ2-7; possibly TRBD1 for D (6 bases). The V gene lost 8 bases and the J gene lost 2 bases, with 22 bases spanning the gap. This CDR3 region has 16 residues. Germline V gene lookup returns CDR1 LNHDA and CDR2 SQIVND (reference sequence). The CDR3 region has the DNA TGTGCCAGTTCCCCCTCGAGAAACAGGGCCACCTACGAGCAGTACTTC. Encoded protein: CASSPSRNRATYEQYF. Based on the CDR3 plus reference TRBV19 and TRBJ2-7, the full variable domain is DGGITQSPKYLFRKEGQNVTLSCEQNLNHDAMYWYRQDPGQGLRLIYYSQIVNDFQKGDIAEGYSVSREKKESFPLTVTSAQKNPTAFYLCASSPSRNRATYEQYFGPGTRLTVT.

The chain has TRBV6-5 and TRBJ2-7, with no clear D. Trimming pared 5 bases from V and 5 bases from J, leaving 10 bases between. CDR1 MNHEY and CDR2 SVGAGI come from the germline V gene. The length of the CDR3 is 12 residues. The CDR3 sequence: CASSPSRNEQYF. The CDR3 nucleotides are TGTGCCAGCAGTCCAAGCCGGAACGAGCAGTACTTC.